The 11 T cell receptor beta chains in this list originate from one sample, sequenced in a study of PD-1 blockade in classical Hodgkin lymphoma. Libraries were prepared by immunoSEQ multiplex PCR; TCRdb keeps only in-frame clonotypes and omits some of them. The sample shows roughly 100,000 clones, roughly nine tenths of them seen only once. Time point denoted: cycle 4 day 1 (C4D1), after 6 weeks of nivolumab. Brentuximab vedotin exposure varied, and every patient relapsed after autologous stem cell transplantation. Specimen: peripheral blood mononuclear cells (PBMCs), collected before the fourth cycle of nivolumab. All receptors derive from a human donor with classical Hodgkin lymphoma.

The J gene is TRBJ2-4, the V gene TRBV4-2, with TRBD1 identical over 7 bases. The CDR3 length is 13 residues. Germline-derived CDR1 and CDR2 are LGHNA and YNFKEQ. After removal of 2 bases from V and 9 bases from J, the junction contained 4 bases not matched to a gene. This CDR3 is CASSQMDRPIQYF. In DNA form, the CDR3 reads TGTGCCAGCAGCCAAATGGACAGGCCCATTCAGTACTTC.

This clone has a single count. The chain recombines TRBV28 with TRBJ1-2; no clear D gene. V lost 0 bases, J lost 8 bases, and 10 bases lay in between. This CDR3 is built from 13 residues. Germline V gives CDR1 MDHEN, CDR2 SYDVKM. The CDR3 DNA reads as TGTGCCAGCAGTTTATGGCTGTCGGGGGGCTACACCTTC. This sequence encodes CASSLWLSGGYTF.

The chain carries TRBV10-1 and TRBJ2-7; the D gene is possibly TRBD1 (6 bases). The CDR3 contains 13 residues. Trimming took 4 bases from V and 7 from J, leaving 14 bases between them. Germline V gives CDR1 WNHNN, CDR2 SYGVQD (reference sequence). CDR3 coding DNA: TGCGCCAGCAGTGTTACAGGGAACGGGGAGCAGTACTTC. This codes for CASSVTGNGEQYF.

The chain carries TRBV5-6 and TRBJ1-1; D unclear. Germline V CDR1 and CDR2: SGHDT, YYEEEE. CDR3 size: 13 residues. V lost 0 bases, J lost 5 bases, and 8 bases lay in between. CDR3: CASSLGGGTEAFF. The CDR3 DNA reads TGTGCCAGCAGCTTGGGGGGTGGGACTGAAGCTTTCTTT. Filled out from reference TRBV5-6 and TRBJ1-1, the complete variable domain reads DAGVTQSPTHLIKTRGQQVTLRCSPKSGHDTVSWYQQALGQGPQFIFQYYEEEERQRGNFPDRFSGHQFPNYSSELNVNALLLGDSALYLCASSLGGGTEAFFGQGTRLTVV.

The chain is built from TRBV2 and TRBJ2-1; TRBD2 agrees at 11 bases. The CDR3 consists of 14 residues. The germline V gene has CDR1 SNHLY and CDR2 FYNNEI. With 6 bases clipped from V and 8 bases from J, the junction kept 6 bases outside the gene matches. CDR3: CASSLTSGTDEQFF. The CDR3 DNA reads TGTGCCAGCAGCCTGACTAGCGGGACTGATGAGCAGTTCTTC.

This chain links TRBV9 with TRBJ1-3; D gene ambiguous. Germline CDR1 SGDLS, CDR2 YYNGEE. Between the trimmed V and J ends, which lost 0 bases and 2 bases, there was a span of 9 bases. The CDR3 runs 15 residues. The CDR3 sequence is CASSVGAGTGNTIYF. Written as DNA, the CDR3 is TGTGCCAGCAGCGTAGGCGCGGGGACTGGAAACACCATATATTTT. Complete variable domain (other parts from reference TRBV9 and TRBJ1-3): DSGVTQTPKHLITATGQRVTLRCSPRSGDLSVYWYQQSLDQGLQFLIQYYNGEERAKGNILERFSAQQFPDLHSELNLSSLELGDSALYFCASSVGAGTGNTIYFGEGSWLTVV.

The chain couples TRBV2 to TRBJ2-2; TRBD1 agrees at 7 bases. This CDR3 has 15 amino acids. The trim removed 7 bases at V and 6 bases at J, leaving 11 bases unmatched. The V gene's germline CDR1 is SNHLY and CDR2 FYNNEI. In nucleotides, the CDR3 is TGTGCCAGCACCGACGACAGGGATGAATCCGGGGAGCTGTTTTTT. This sequence encodes CASTDDRDESGELFF.

The J gene is TRBJ1-4, the V gene TRBV19, with TRBD1 matching 9 bases. Germline V gene lookup returns CDR1 LNHDA and CDR2 SQIVND (reference sequence). The CDR3 has 15 residues. Trimming at V came to 5 bases and at J to 3 bases, leaving 4 bases not matched to a gene. The CDR3 DNA reads TGTGCCAGTAGTGCTCGGGACAGGGCTAATGAAAAACTGTTTTTT. Its translation: CASSARDRANEKLFF.

The V gene is TRBV7-2, the J gene TRBJ1-5; tentatively, D is TRBD1 (5 bases). V lost 5 bases and J lost 1, with 15 bases in between. Germline V gives CDR1 SGHTA, CDR2 FQGNSA. The CDR3 runs to 16 residues. This chain's CDR3 is CASSAAATVSNQPQHF. The CDR3 DNA follows: TGTGCCAGCAGCGCAGCGGCGACAGTCAGCAATCAGCCCCAGCATTTT.

V and J are TRBV5-8 and TRBJ2-7; 11 positions match TRBD1. Germline V gene sequence: CDR1 SGHTS, CDR2 YDEGEE. The CDR3 length is 15 residues. V lost 4 bases to trimming and J lost 2 bases; unmatched junction nucleotides: 5. CDR3: CASSAGTGGPYEQYF. CDR3 nucleotide sequence: TGTGCCAGCAGCGCCGGGACAGGGGGTCCCTACGAGCAGTACTTC.

The chain links TRBV27 to TRBJ2-7; TRBD2 matches 8 bases. Trimming cost V 3 bases and J 5 bases; bases outside gene matches: 9. Germline CDR1 and CDR2: MNHEY and SMNVEV (reference sequence). The CDR3 has 15 amino acids. The CDR3 loop is CASSFGVSGGNEQYF. The CDR3 nucleotides are TGTGCCAGCAGTTTCGGGGTTTCGGGAGGGAACGAGCAGTACTTC.